What follows are 19 T cell receptor beta chains derived from one specimen sequenced in a study of blood T cell repertoires in COVID-19. Using immunoSEQ multiplex PCR, the repertoire was profiled, and TCRdb retains in-frame clones only, with some absent. This table has about 280,000 clones, about nine tenths appearing once. The sample comprised peripheral blood. The receptors stem from a woman in her twenties or thirties with COVID-19, enrolled during active disease.

The V call is TRBV7-8, the J call TRBJ1-2; D is ambiguous. The V end was cut by 3 bases, the J end by 5 bases, with 19 bases between. CDR3 size: 16 residues. The germline CDR1 and CDR2 sequences are SGHVS and FQNEAQ. The chain's CDR3 is CASSLRLTGPLYGYTF. The DNA for the CDR3 is TGTGCCAGCAGCTTGCGGCTTACGGGTCCCCTTTATGGCTACACCTTC.

The J gene is TRBJ1-2, the V gene TRBV12-5, with 8 nucleotides matching TRBD1. Germline loops: CDR1 LGHNT, CDR2 FRNRAP. The CDR3 has 13 residues. Germline trimming cut 2 bases from V and 8 bases from J; bases unmatched to any gene: 4. The CDR3 DNA reads as TGTGCTAGTGGTTTGTTCGGACAGGGCGGCTACACCTTC. Amino acid sequence: CASGLFGQGGYTF. The whole variable domain, filled in from reference TRBV12-5 and TRBJ1-2, reads DARVTQTPRHKVTEMGQEVTMRCQPILGHNTVFWYRQTMMQGLELLAYFRNRAPLDDSGMPKDRFSAEMPDATLATLKIQPSEPRDSAVYFCASGLFGQGGYTFGSGTRLTVV.

The chain has TRBV6-5 and TRBJ2-3; 9 nucleotides align to TRBD1. V was pared by 6 bases and J by 7 bases, with 8 bases of the junction left unmatched. The CDR3 sequence is 14 residues long. Germline loops: CDR1 MNHEY, CDR2 SVGAGI. The CDR3 DNA follows: TGTGCCAGCAGATTCGGGACAGGGTTCTATACGCAGTATTTT. It encodes CASRFGTGFYTQYF.

V and J are TRBV19 and TRBJ2-2; 15 bases agree with TRBD2. Germline V gene lookup returns CDR1 LNHDA and CDR2 SQIVND (reference sequence). This CDR3 region has 17 residues. V was pared by 5 bases and J by 5 bases, with 6 bases of the junction left unmatched. The CDR3, as DNA: TGTGCCAGTAGTTATGGACTAGCGGGGGGGCCGACCGGGGAGCTGTTTTTT. It yields the protein CASSYGLAGGPTGELFF.

This clone was picked up one time. This sequence joins TRBV5-6 and TRBJ1-1; 9 bases align to TRBD1. Germline-derived CDR1 and CDR2 are SGHDT and YYEEEE. V lost 1 base, J lost 9 bases, and 10 bases stayed unmatched. The CDR3 totals 15 residues. The CDR3 DNA is TGTGCCAGCAGCTTGCGGGACAGGGCAATAAGACAAGCTTTCTTT. As protein: CASSLRDRAIRQAFF.

The V gene is TRBV10-1, the J gene TRBJ2-3; possibly TRBD2 for D (5 bases). The CDR3 is 14 residues long. Germline V gives CDR1 WNHNN, CDR2 SYGVQD (reference sequence). Trimming took off 9 bases at V and 2 bases at J, with 15 bases between the two ends. This CDR3 reads CASSTRAYTDTQYF. The CDR3 nucleotides read TGCGCCAGTTCAACTAGGGCCTACACAGATACGCAGTATTTT.

This clone occurred once. The V gene is TRBV11-2, the J gene TRBJ2-5; TRBD2 aligns across 7 bases. Germline CDR1 SGHAT, CDR2 FQNNGV. Trimming removed 3 bases from V and 5 bases from J; junction bases left unmatched: 12. This CDR3 is 16 amino acids long. The CDR3 sequence: CASSFRPAGEEETQYF. In DNA form, the CDR3 reads TGTGCCAGCAGCTTCAGACCCGCGGGGGAAGAGGAGACCCAGTACTTC.

This clone showed up just once. The chain carries TRBV6-4 and TRBJ1-2, with D possibly TRBD1 on 6 matching bases. The CDR3 length is 16 residues. Germline lookup yields CDR1 MRHNA and CDR2 SNTAGT. With 5 bases removed from V and 8 bases from J, the gap between germline ends came to 24 bases. CDR3 nucleotide sequence: TGTGCCAGCAGTATTATGCAGGGGCCCCTCAATTCGGGCTACACCTTC. It translates to CASSIMQGPLNSGYTF.

About this clone: This clone may be a read error of a much larger clone one base away. The rearrangement uses TRBV2 and TRBJ1-6; D call uncertain. This CDR3 comprises 9 residues. Germline values: CDR1 SNHLY, CDR2 FYNNEI. The CDR3 region has the DNA TGTACCAGCGAGTCACCCCTCCACTTT. This codes for CTSESPLHF.

The chain couples TRBV13 to TRBJ1-2; weak D call: TRBD1 (5 bases). Germline values: CDR1 PRHDT, CDR2 FYEKMQ (reference sequence). The CDR3 covers 14 residues. With 0 bases removed from V and 8 bases from J, the gap between germline ends came to 13 bases. DNA for the CDR3: TGTGCCAGCAGCTTAGGACGGGGGGTGAGGGGCTACACCTTC. It specifies CASSLGRGVRGYTF.

This chain connects TRBV4-2 to TRBJ1-6; a possible D gene is TRBD1 (6 bases). The V gene's germline CDR1 is LGHNA and CDR2 YNFKEQ. This CDR3 region has 16 residues. The V end lost 3 bases, the J end lost 10 bases, and 19 bases lay between the germline ends. The CDR3 loop is CASSQGDIALISPLHF. The CDR3, as DNA: TGTGCCAGCAGCCAGGGGGACATAGCCTTAATCTCACCCCTCCACTTT.

The chain combines TRBV7-9 with TRBJ1-3; D is possibly TRBD1 (5 bases). The CDR3 is 17 amino acids. Trimming stripped 3 bases from V and 1 base from J, with 16 bases between. Germline CDR1 reads SEHNR; CDR2 reads FQNEAQ (reference sequence). CDR3 DNA sequence: TGTGCCAGCAGCTTGGCGGCAGGGTGGCGTTCTGGAAACACCATATATTTT. Its protein is CASSLAAGWRSGNTIYF.

The V and J genes are TRBV27 and TRBJ2-7; 8 bases agree with TRBD2. The CDR3 sequence is 13 residues long. The germline V gene encodes CDR1 MNHEY and CDR2 SMNVEV (reference sequence). J gave up 5 bases and V 3 bases, and 3 bases lay outside the gene matches. The CDR3 sequence is CASSLRGDDEQYF. The CDR3 DNA is TGTGCCAGCAGTTTGCGGGGGGATGACGAGCAGTACTTC.

As DNA, the CDR3 is TGTGCCAGCAGCTTTTCAGGGGTAGTAAGAACAGATACGCAGTATTTT. Protein: CASSFSGVVRTDTQYF. The chain has TRBV7-9 and TRBJ2-3, with D possibly TRBD1 on 6 matching bases. CDR3 size: 16 residues. V lost 3 bases, J lost 3 bases, and 16 bases lay in between. Germline CDR1 SEHNR, CDR2 FQNEAQ (reference sequence).

V and J are TRBV27 and TRBJ2-7; D gene uncertain. From germline, CDR1 is MNHEY and CDR2 SMNVEV (reference sequence). The CDR3 spans 15 residues. V was shortened by 4 bases and J by 6 bases, with 19 bases between the two germline ends. This CDR3 reads CASSSIDTWVGEQYF. DNA of the CDR3: TGTGCCAGCAGTTCTATTGACACCTGGGTGGGCGAGCAGTACTTC.

The V and J genes are TRBV3-1 (or the pseudogene TRBV3-2) and TRBJ2-7; TRBD1 matches 7 bases. This CDR3 spans 15 amino acids. Germline-derived CDR1 and CDR2 are LGHDT and YNNKEL (reference sequence). Trimming cost V 0 bases and J 0 bases; bases outside gene matches: 2. The CDR3 nucleotides are TGTGCCAGCAGCCAAGATCCAGGGGGCTCCTACGAGCAGTACTTC. It yields the protein CASSQDPGGSYEQYF.

The genes are TRBV3-1 (or the pseudogene TRBV3-2) and TRBJ2-7; 9 bases align to TRBD2. CDR3 size: 15 residues. Per germline, CDR1 LGHDT and CDR2 YNNKEL (reference sequence). Unmatched junction bases numbered 6, after V lost 2 bases and J lost 4 bases. The CDR3 DNA reads as TGTGCCAGCAGCCAAATAGCGGGGGCCCGTTACGAGCAGTACTTC. This translates into CASSQIAGARYEQYF.

This clone was seen just once. This chain links TRBV6-1 with TRBJ1-6, with D possibly TRBD1 on 6 matching bases. Trimming stripped 2 bases from V and 8 bases from J, with 19 bases between. The CDR3 totals 17 residues. Germline values: CDR1 MNHNS, CDR2 SASEGT. The CDR3 DNA sequence: TGTGCCAGCAGTGAACCCCTGACAGGACCGGGTCATTCACCCCTCCACTTT. This sequence encodes CASSEPLTGPGHSPLHF.

V usage is TRBV10-2 and J usage is TRBJ1-3; 7 positions match TRBD1. This CDR3 comprises 16 residues. Germline V gene lookup returns CDR1 WSHSY and CDR2 SAAADI. V gave up 7 bases and J gave up 2 bases; unmatched junction bases: 11. CDR3 protein: CASIRGGPGPGNTIYF. In DNA form, the CDR3 reads TGCGCCAGCATACGAGGGGGCCCGGGCCCTGGAAACACCATATATTTT.